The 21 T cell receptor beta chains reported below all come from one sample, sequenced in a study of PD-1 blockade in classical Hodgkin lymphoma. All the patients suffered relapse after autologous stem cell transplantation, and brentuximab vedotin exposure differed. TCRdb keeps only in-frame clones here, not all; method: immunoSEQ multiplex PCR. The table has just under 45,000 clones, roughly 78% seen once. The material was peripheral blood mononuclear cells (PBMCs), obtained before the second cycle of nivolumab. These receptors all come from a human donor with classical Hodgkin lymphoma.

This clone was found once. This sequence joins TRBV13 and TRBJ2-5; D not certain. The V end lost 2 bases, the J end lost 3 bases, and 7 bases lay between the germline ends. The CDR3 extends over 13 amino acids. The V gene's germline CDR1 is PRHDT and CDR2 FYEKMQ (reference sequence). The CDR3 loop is CASSLSGKETQYF. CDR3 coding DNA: TGTGCCAGCAGCTTATCCGGAAAAGAGACCCAGTACTTC.

CDR3 nucleotides: TGTGCCAGCAGTTACGGGCAGTACCAAGAGACCCAGTACTTC. Translation gives CASSYGQYQETQYF. The rearrangement links TRBV6-5 to TRBJ2-5; D is undetermined. CDR1 and CDR2 (germline): MNHEY, SVGAGI. Trimming removed 2 bases from V and 0 bases from J, with 7 bases in between. CDR3 length: 14 residues.

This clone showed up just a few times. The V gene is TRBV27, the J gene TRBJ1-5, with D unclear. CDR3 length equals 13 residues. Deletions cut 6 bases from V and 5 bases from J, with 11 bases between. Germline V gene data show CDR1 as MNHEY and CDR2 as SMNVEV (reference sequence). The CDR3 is CASSETDYQPQHF. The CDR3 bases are TGTGCCAGCAGCGAAACGGATTATCAGCCCCAGCATTTT.

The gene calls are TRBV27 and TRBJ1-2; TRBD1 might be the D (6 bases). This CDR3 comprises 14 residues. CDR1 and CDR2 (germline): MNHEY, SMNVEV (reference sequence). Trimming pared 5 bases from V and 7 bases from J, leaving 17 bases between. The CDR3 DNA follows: TGTGCCAGCAGTGGGTTTAACAGGGTCTCTGGCTACACCTTC. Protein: CASSGFNRVSGYTF.

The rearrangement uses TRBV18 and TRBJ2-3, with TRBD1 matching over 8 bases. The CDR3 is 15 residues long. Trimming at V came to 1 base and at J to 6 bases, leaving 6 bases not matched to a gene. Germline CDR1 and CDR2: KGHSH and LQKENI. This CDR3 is CASSPRQGAGDTQYF. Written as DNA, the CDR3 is TGTGCCAGCTCACCACGGCAGGGGGCAGGTGATACGCAGTATTTT.

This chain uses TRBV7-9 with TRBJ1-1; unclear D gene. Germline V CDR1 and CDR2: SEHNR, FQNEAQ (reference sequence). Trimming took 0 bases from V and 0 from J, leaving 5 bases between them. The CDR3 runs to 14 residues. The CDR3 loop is CASSLAIMNTEAFF. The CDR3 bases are TGTGCCAGCAGCTTAGCCATCATGAACACTGAAGCTTTCTTT.

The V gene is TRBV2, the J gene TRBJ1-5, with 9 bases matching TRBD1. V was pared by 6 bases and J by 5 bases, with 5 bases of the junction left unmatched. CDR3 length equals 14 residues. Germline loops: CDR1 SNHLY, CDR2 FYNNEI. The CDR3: CASSGTGTDQPQHF. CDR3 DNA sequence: TGTGCCAGCAGCGGGACAGGGACTGATCAGCCCCAGCATTTT.

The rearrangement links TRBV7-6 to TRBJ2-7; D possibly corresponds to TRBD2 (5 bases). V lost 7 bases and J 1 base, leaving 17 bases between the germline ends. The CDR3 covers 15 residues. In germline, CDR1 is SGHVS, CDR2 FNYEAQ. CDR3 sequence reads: CASTELIGSSYEQYF. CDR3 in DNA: TGTGCCAGCACCGAGTTAATAGGGAGTTCCTACGAGCAGTACTTC. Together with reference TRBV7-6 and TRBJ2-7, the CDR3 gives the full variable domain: GAGVSQSPRYKVTKRGQDVALRCDPISGHVSLYWYRQALGQGPEFLTYFNYEAQQDKSGLPNDRFSAERPEGSISTLTIQRTEQRDSAMYRCASTELIGSSYEQYFGPGTRLTVT.

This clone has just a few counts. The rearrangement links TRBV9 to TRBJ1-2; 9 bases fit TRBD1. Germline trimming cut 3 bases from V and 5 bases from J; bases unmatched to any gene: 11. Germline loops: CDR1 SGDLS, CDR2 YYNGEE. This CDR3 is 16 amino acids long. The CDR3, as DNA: TGTGCCAGCAGCGGGACAGGGGACATGAGGGGATATGGCTACACCTTC. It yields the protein CASSGTGDMRGYGYTF. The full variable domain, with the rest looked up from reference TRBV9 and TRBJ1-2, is DSGVTQTPKHLITATGQRVTLRCSPRSGDLSVYWYQQSLDQGLQFLIQYYNGEERAKGNILERFSAQQFPDLHSELNLSSLELGDSALYFCASSGTGDMRGYGYTFGSGTRLTVV.

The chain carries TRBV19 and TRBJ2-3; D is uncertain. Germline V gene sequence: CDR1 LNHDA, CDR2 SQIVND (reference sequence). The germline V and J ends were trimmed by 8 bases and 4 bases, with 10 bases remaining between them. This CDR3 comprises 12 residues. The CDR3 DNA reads TGTGCCAGTTTAGGTGGCGCAGATACGCAGTATTTT. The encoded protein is CASLGGADTQYF.

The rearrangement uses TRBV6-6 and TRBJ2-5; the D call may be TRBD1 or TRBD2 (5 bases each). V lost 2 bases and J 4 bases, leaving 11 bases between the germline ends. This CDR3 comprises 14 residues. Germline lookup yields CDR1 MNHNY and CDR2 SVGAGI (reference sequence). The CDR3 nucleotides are TGTGCCAGCAGTTACGGGGGTGTACTAGAGACCCAGTACTTC. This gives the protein CASSYGGVLETQYF.

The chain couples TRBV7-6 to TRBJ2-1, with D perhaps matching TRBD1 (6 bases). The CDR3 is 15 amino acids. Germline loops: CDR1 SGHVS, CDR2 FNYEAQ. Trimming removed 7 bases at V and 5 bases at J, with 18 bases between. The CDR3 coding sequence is TGTGCCAGCACGCATGCAGTCAGGGGAGACAATGAGCAGTTCTTC. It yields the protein CASTHAVRGDNEQFF.

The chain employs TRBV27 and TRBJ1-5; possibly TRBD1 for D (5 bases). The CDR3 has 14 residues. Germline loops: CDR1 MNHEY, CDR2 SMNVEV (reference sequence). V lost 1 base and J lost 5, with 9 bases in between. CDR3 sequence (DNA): TGTGCCAGCAGTTTATATGAAGGGGATCAGCCCCAGCATTTT. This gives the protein CASSLYEGDQPQHF.

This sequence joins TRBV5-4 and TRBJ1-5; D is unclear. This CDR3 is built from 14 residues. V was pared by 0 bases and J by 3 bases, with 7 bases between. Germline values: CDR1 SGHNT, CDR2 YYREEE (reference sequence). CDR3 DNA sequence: TGTGCCAGCAGCTTGGCTGAGGCCAATCAGCCCCAGCATTTT. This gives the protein CASSLAEANQPQHF. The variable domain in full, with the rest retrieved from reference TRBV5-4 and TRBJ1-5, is ETGVTQSPTHLIKTRGQQVTLRCSSQSGHNTVSWYQQALGQGPQFIFQYYREEENGRGNFPPRFSGLQFPNYSSELNVNALELDDSALYLCASSLAEANQPQHFGDGTRLSIL.

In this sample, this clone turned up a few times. The CDR3 protein is CASSARGDSNQPQHF. CDR3 sequence (DNA): TGCGCCAGCAGCGCCCGGGGGGATAGCAATCAGCCCCAGCATTTT. The chain combines TRBV5-1 with TRBJ1-5, with TRBD1 as a possible D gene (5 bases). The CDR3 runs to 15 residues. Looked up from germline, CDR1 is SGHRS and CDR2 is YFSETQ. Trimming took off 4 bases at V and 0 bases at J, with 11 bases between the two ends.

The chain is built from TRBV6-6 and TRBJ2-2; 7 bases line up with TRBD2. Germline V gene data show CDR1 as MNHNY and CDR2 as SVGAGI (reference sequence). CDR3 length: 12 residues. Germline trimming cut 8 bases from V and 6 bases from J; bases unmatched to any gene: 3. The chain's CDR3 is CASPGRAGELFF. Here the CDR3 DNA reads TGTGCCAGCCCAGGGAGGGCCGGGGAGCTGTTTTTT.

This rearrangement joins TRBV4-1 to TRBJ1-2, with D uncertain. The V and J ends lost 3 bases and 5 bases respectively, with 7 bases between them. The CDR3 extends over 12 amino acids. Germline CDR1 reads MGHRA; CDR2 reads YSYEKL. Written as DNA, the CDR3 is TGCGCCAGCAGCCACGAAAGGTATGGCTACACCTTC. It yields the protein CASSHERYGYTF.

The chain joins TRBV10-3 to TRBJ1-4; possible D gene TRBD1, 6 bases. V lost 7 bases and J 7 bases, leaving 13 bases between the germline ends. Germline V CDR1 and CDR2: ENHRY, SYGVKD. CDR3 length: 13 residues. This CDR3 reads CAITGADFEKLFF. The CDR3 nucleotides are TGTGCCATCACGGGGGCCGATTTTGAAAAACTGTTTTTT.

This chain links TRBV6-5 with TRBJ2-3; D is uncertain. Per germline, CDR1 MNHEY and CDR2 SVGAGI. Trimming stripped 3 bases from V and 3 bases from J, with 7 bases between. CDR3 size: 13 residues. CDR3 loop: CASSYSGTDTQYF. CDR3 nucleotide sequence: TGTGCCAGCAGTTATTCAGGAACAGATACGCAGTATTTT.

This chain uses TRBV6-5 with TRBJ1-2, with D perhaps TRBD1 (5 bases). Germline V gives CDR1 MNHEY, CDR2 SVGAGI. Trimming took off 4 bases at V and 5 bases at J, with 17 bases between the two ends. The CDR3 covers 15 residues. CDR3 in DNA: TGTGCCAGCAGTTTGGAGCTCCGGGACCCATATGGCTACACCTTC. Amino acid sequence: CASSLELRDPYGYTF.

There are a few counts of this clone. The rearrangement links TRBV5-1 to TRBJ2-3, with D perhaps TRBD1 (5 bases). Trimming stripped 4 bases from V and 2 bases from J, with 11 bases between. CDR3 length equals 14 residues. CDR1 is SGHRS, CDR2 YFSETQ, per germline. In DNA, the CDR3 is TGCGCCAGCAGCCACGACAGAATCACAGATACGCAGTATTTT. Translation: CASSHDRITDTQYF.